Presented here are 25 T cell receptor beta chains from one specimen sequenced in a study of T cell repertoires in cytomegalovirus infection. Their antigens are not known. A single record per CDR3 protein comes from TCRdb applying MiXCR to the reads. The data contain some 920,000 distinct CDR3 sequences, around 32% of them singletons. Material: cultured CD8+ T cells from PBMCs, obtained from culture after CMV antigen stimulation. All receptors come from a human donor in good health (CMV status not recorded). Some clones in this sample may be carry-over from other donors' samples.

This clonotype was observed a handful of times. The V call is TRBV7-8, the J call TRBJ2-1; 8 nucleotides line up with TRBD2. Germline CDR1 SGHVS, CDR2 FQNEAQ. This CDR3 is built from 17 residues. V dropped 4 bases and J dropped 0; count of bases not matched to a gene: 8. The CDR3 bases are TGTGCCAGCAGCTCACCCGGGGGGGTTTTCTCCTACAATGAGCAGTTCTTC. Its protein product is CASSSPGGVFSYNEQFF. Full variable domain (missing parts from reference TRBV7-8 and TRBJ2-1): GAGVSQSPRYKVAKRGQDVALRCDPISGHVSLFWYQQALGQGPEFLTYFQNEAQLDKSGLPSDRFFAERPEGSVSTLKIQRTQQEDSAVYLCASSSPGGVFSYNEQFFGPGTRLTVL.

This clonotype was picked up a small number of times. The V call is TRBV9, the J call TRBJ2-5, with a weak D call TRBD1 (6 bases). V lost 3 bases to trimming and J lost 1 base, with 13 bases between them. The CDR3 sequence is 15 residues long. Germline V gives CDR1 SGDLS, CDR2 YYNGEE. For the CDR3, the DNA is TGTGCCAGCAGCGGAGGGGGAAGGCCCCAAGAGACCCAGTACTTC. It encodes CASSGGGRPQETQYF.

The V call is TRBV14, the J call TRBJ2-5; a possible D gene is TRBD1 (5 bases). CDR1 and CDR2 from the germline V gene are SGHDN and FVKESK. There are 13 residues in the CDR3. Trimming took off 3 bases at V and 5 bases at J, with 10 bases between the two ends. The DNA of the CDR3 is TGTGCCAGCAGCCACTGGGGCGTGGAGACCCAGTACTTC. Translating it yields CASSHWGVETQYF.

This clonotype was picked up a small number of times. This chain connects TRBV19 to TRBJ2-1; D is unresolved. The CDR3 extends over 15 amino acids. Trimming took off 3 bases at V and 4 bases at J, with 13 bases between the two ends. Germline V lookup: CDR1 LNHDA, CDR2 SQIVND (reference sequence). This CDR3 reads CASSMSSSLYNEQFF. The DNA of the CDR3 is TGTGCCAGTAGTATGTCCAGCAGTCTTTACAATGAGCAGTTCTTC.

Many counts were recorded for this clonotype. The genes are TRBV7-6 and TRBJ2-1, with TRBD2 identical over 12 bases. From germline, CDR1 is SGHVS and CDR2 FNYEAQ. The CDR3 spans 20 residues. V was clipped by 3 bases and J by 0 bases; unmatched bases: 12. CDR3 amino acids: CASSFPGLAGDLDSYNEQFF. For the CDR3, the DNA is TGTGCCAGCAGCTTTCCGGGACTAGCGGGTGATTTAGACTCCTACAATGAGCAGTTCTTC.

With respect to this clonotype: Since a much larger clone is just one base distant, this may be a read error. The chain is built from TRBV7-9 and TRBJ1-4, with TRBD1 matching over 9 bases. This CDR3 has 15 residues. CDR1 and CDR2 (germline): SEHNR, FQNEAQ (reference sequence). The CDR3 coding sequence is TGTGCCAGCAGCGCCCAGACAGGGGGAGACGAAAAACCGTTTTTT. It is translated as CASSAQTGGDEKPFF.

This clonotype was seen at least ten times. This chain uses TRBV4-1 with TRBJ1-1; tentative D call: TRBD1 (5 bases). CDR3 length: 15 residues. Between the trimmed V and J ends, which lost 0 bases and 0 bases, there was a span of 8 bases. The germline CDR1 and CDR2 sequences are MGHRA and YSYEKL. The CDR3 protein is CASSQDQGLNTEAFF. DNA for the CDR3: TGCGCCAGCAGCCAAGATCAGGGTCTGAACACTGAAGCTTTCTTT.

This clonotype was detected ten times or more. The chain has TRBV6-1 and TRBJ2-1; no firm D call. The CDR3 length is 14 residues. Trimming stripped 2 bases from V and 5 bases from J, with 10 bases between. Germline V gene lookup returns CDR1 MNHNS and CDR2 SASEGT. The CDR3 nucleotides read TGTGCCAGCAGTGAACCCCCCCCAAACAATGAGCAGTTCTTC. Encoded protein: CASSEPPPNNEQFF.

This clonotype has a count of ten or more. The chain employs TRBV12-3 or TRBV12-4 and TRBJ2-1; D perhaps matches TRBD1 (5 bases). CDR3 size: 13 residues. V lost 5 bases and J 0 bases, leaving 5 bases between the germline ends. Written as DNA, the CDR3 is TGTGCCAGCAGTGGGGCCTCCTACAATGAGCAGTTCTTC. Translation gives CASSGASYNEQFF.

The sample holds a few counts of this clonotype. The V gene is TRBV7-2, the J gene TRBJ1-3, with D tentatively TRBD1 (5 bases). Germline CDR1 reads SGHTA; CDR2 reads FQGNSA. The ends were cut back, 5 bases at V and 0 bases at J, with 17 bases in the middle. The CDR3 sequence is 17 residues long. CDR3 protein: CASSTKRGGPSGNTIYF. CDR3 nucleotide sequence: TGTGCCAGCAGCACAAAAAGGGGAGGGCCCTCTGGAAACACCATATATTTT.

This clonotype was counted only a few times. The V call is TRBV19, the J call TRBJ2-2; 11 nucleotides match TRBD1. Germline CDR1 and CDR2: LNHDA and SQIVND (reference sequence). This CDR3 is built from 19 residues. V shed 2 bases and J 5 bases; nucleotides not matched to a gene: 13. Here the CDR3 reads CASSIRIGQGARLTGELFF. Written as DNA, the CDR3 is TGTGCCAGTAGTATACGGATCGGACAGGGGGCGCGGTTGACCGGGGAGCTGTTTTTT.

The chain is built from TRBV6-1 and TRBJ2-3, with 9 bases fitting TRBD2. Losses at the gene ends were 4 bases for V and 2 bases for J; bases not matched to a gene: 7. This CDR3 spans 16 amino acids. Germline CDR1 reads MNHNS; CDR2 reads SASEGT. This chain's CDR3 is CASSVWRGGPTDTQYF. The CDR3 DNA reads as TGTGCCAGCAGTGTATGGCGGGGGGGCCCCACAGATACGCAGTATTTT.

The chain has TRBV12-3 or TRBV12-4 and TRBJ1-6; D is ambiguous. This CDR3 is 14 amino acids long. V was shortened by 7 bases and J by 7 bases, with 14 bases between the two germline ends. CDR3 in amino acids: CASTLIGPNSPLHF. DNA for the CDR3: TGTGCCAGCACTCTGATAGGGCCGAATTCACCCCTCCACTTT.

This clonotype was detected many times. The V and J genes are TRBV7-2 and TRBJ2-1; TRBD2 agrees at 14 bases. CDR1 is SGHTA, CDR2 FQGNSA, per germline. The CDR3 covers 19 residues. The V gene end was trimmed by 5 bases and the J gene end by 7 bases; junction bases not matched to a gene: 16. The CDR3: CASSQLGLAGVGVGNEQFF. Written as DNA, the CDR3 is TGTGCCAGCAGCCAACTGGGACTAGCGGGGGTTGGTGTGGGGAATGAGCAGTTCTTC.

J is TRBJ1-2 and V is TRBV6-6; D call uncertain. V dropped 7 bases and J dropped 1 base, with 13 bases sitting between them. Germline V gene sequence: CDR1 MNHNY, CDR2 SVGAGI (reference sequence). The CDR3 is made up of 14 amino acids. Written as DNA, the CDR3 is TGTGCCAGCACTTGGAACCGGTTTAACTATGGCTACACCTTC. Translated, it gives CASTWNRFNYGYTF.

Many counts were recorded for this clonotype. This chain connects TRBV12-3 or TRBV12-4 to TRBJ2-1; 8 bases agree with TRBD2. The CDR3 totals 16 residues. Unmatched junction bases numbered 7, after V lost 4 bases and J lost 2 bases. The CDR3 region is CASSSLAGRTYNEQFF. Here the CDR3 DNA reads TGTGCCAGCAGTTCTTTAGCGGGGCGCACCTACAATGAGCAGTTCTTC.

The rearrangement links TRBV6-5 to TRBJ1-2; 8 nucleotides line up with TRBD1. CDR1 and CDR2 from the germline V gene are MNHEY and SVGAGI. V lost 2 bases to trimming and J lost 7 bases; unmatched junction nucleotides: 3. The CDR3 is 13 amino acids. CDR3 sequence: CASSYETGAGYTF. DNA for the CDR3: TGTGCCAGCAGTTACGAGACAGGGGCTGGCTACACCTTC.

As to this clonotype: Its ends do not fully match the called genes, so a read error is possible. The genes are TRBV4-3 and TRBJ2-3; D is ambiguous. The length of the CDR3 is 16 residues. CDR1 LGHNA and CDR2 YSLEER come from the germline V gene. The CDR3 DNA is TGCGCCAGCAGCCGTTCGCGCGACTTTCTCACAAATACGCAGTATTTT. This encodes CASSRSRDFLTNTQYF.

The rearrangement joins TRBV11-2 to TRBJ1-1; 7 nucleotides match TRBD1. The CDR3 loop spans 15 amino acids. Germline CDR1 SGHAT, CDR2 FQNNGV. The V and J ends lost 1 base and 3 bases, in that order; junction bases with no gene match: 5. The CDR3 DNA follows: TGTGCCAGCAGCTTAGTAGGGACAGTTTACACTGAAGCTTTCTTT. Its translation is CASSLVGTVYTEAFF.

The sample holds a few counts of this clonotype. The chain joins TRBV4-1 to TRBJ2-2; tentative D call: TRBD1 (5 bases). Trimming removed 1 base at V and 4 bases at J, with 13 bases between. Germline CDR1 reads MGHRA; CDR2 reads YSYEKL. The CDR3 is 16 amino acids. The CDR3 protein is CASSQAGHGATGELFF. CDR3 nucleotide sequence: TGCGCCAGCAGCCAAGCTGGACATGGCGCCACCGGGGAGCTGTTTTTT.

The V call is TRBV6-6, the J call TRBJ1-4, with 8 positions matching TRBD1. Unmatched junction bases numbered 4, after V lost 6 bases and J lost 1 base. The CDR3 runs 15 residues. Germline V gene sequence: CDR1 MNHNY, CDR2 SVGAGI (reference sequence). The CDR3 loop reads CASRKDRGTNEKLFF. CDR3 nucleotides: TGTGCCAGCAGAAAAGACAGGGGAACTAATGAAAAACTGTTTTTT.

V is TRBV7-3 and J is TRBJ2-2, with D uncertain. The CDR3 loop spans 12 amino acids. Looked up from germline, CDR1 is SGHTA and CDR2 is FQGTGA. V lost 3 bases and J 6 bases, leaving 5 bases between the germline ends. In nucleotides, the CDR3 is TGTGCCAGCAGCTTCCAGTCCGGGGAGCTGTTTTTT. It translates to CASSFQSGELFF.

In this sample, this clonotype turned up a few times. The chain employs TRBV20-1 and TRBJ1-1, with TRBD1 identical over 10 bases. This CDR3 region has 15 residues. Germline V CDR1 and CDR2: DFQATT, SNEGSKA (reference sequence). V gave up 6 bases and J gave up 5 bases; unmatched junction bases: 12. The CDR3: CSAKRAGDRGTEAFF. Written as DNA, the CDR3 is TGCAGTGCCAAGAGGGCCGGGGACAGGGGTACTGAAGCTTTCTTT.

This clonotype has a handful of counts. The chain combines TRBV7-2 with TRBJ2-3; 9 bases agree with TRBD2. Trimming at V came to 4 bases and at J to 6 bases, leaving 11 bases not matched to a gene. From germline, CDR1 is SGHTA and CDR2 FQGNSA. This CDR3 comprises 16 residues. The CDR3 DNA follows: TGTGCCAGCAGCTCGGAGGCGGGGGGGGCCCCCGATACGCAGTATTTT. The encoded protein is CASSSEAGGAPDTQYF. The whole variable domain, filled in from reference TRBV7-2 and TRBJ2-3, reads GAGVSQSPSNKVTEKGKDVELRCDPISGHTALYWYRQSLGQGLEFLIYFQGNSAPDKSGLPSDRFSAERTGGSVSTLTIQRTQQEDSAVYLCASSSEAGGAPDTQYFGPGTRLTVL.

The rearrangement links TRBV27 to TRBJ2-7; D ambiguous. The CDR3 extends over 17 amino acids. Germline V gene data show CDR1 as MNHEY and CDR2 as SMNVEV (reference sequence). Trimming pared 4 bases from V and 6 bases from J, leaving 25 bases between. The CDR3 DNA sequence: TGTGCCAGCAGTTACCACTCTTCTAAACCACTACTCTCCGAGCAGTACTTC. It encodes CASSYHSSKPLLSEQYF.